The 18 T cell receptor beta chains presented below share a single source sample, sequenced in a study of read filtering for tumor transcriptome and immune sequencing. Molecular barcoded adaptors covering alpha/delta and beta/gamma chains were used on roughly 400 ng RNA. TCRdb called the reads again in MiXCR, with one record for every CDR3 protein. The sample has over 15,000 distinct CDR3 sequences; around 21% are singletons. Sample: a population of CD138-negative cells sorted from bone marrow. The receptors derive from a donor aged 40 or older with multiple myeloma.

This clonotype was detected ten times or more. The gene calls are TRBV7-2 and TRBJ2-5; 9 bases map to TRBD1. Germline CDR1 is SGHTA and CDR2 is FQGNSA. V dropped 5 bases and J dropped 5; count of bases not matched to a gene: 9. CDR3 length equals 15 residues. The CDR3 protein is CASSLRQGGRETQYF. Here the CDR3 DNA reads TGTGCCAGCAGCCTCCGACAGGGGGGTAGGGAGACCCAGTACTTC.

On this clonotype: The junction differs from germline at one of its ends, possibly a read error. The CDR3, as DNA: TGCGCCAGCAGCTTGGAAGGCCCCGGGGTGAACACTGAAGCTTCCTTT. The encoded protein is CASSLEGPGVNTEASF. The gene calls are TRBV5-1 and TRBJ1-1; D gene unclear. Germline V lookup: CDR1 SGHRS, CDR2 YFSETQ. The CDR3 sequence is 16 residues long.

Many counts were recorded for this clonotype. The chain's CDR3 is CSVGGTSGSPFSYEQYF. CDR3 coding DNA: TGCAGCGTCGGGGGGACTAGCGGGAGCCCCTTCTCCTACGAGCAGTACTTC. The chain couples TRBV29-1 to TRBJ2-7; 14 bases line up with TRBD2. CDR3 size: 17 residues. J was trimmed by 0 bases and V by 6 bases; bases with no gene match: 10. Germline-derived CDR1 and CDR2 are SQVTM and ANQGSEA.

The chain joins TRBV20-1 to TRBJ2-6; D is unresolved. V shed 1 base and J shed 1 base, with 8 bases lying between them. Germline CDR1 DFQATT, CDR2 SNEGSKA (reference sequence). The CDR3 extends over 15 amino acids. The CDR3 sequence is CSARGIASGANVLTF. The CDR3 DNA is TGCAGTGCTAGAGGGATTGCGTCTGGGGCCAACGTCCTGACTTTC.

With regard to this clonotype: Just one base apart from a much larger clone, this may be a read error. The chain employs TRBV20-1 and TRBJ1-4, with D possibly being TRBD1 (5 bases). CDR3 length: 14 residues. Germline loops: CDR1 DFQATT, CDR2 SNEGSKA (reference sequence). CDR3 sequence: CSASPGTANEKLLF. For the CDR3, the DNA is TGCAGTGCTAGCCCCGGGACGGCGAATGAAAAACTGCTTTTT.

This clonotype was recorded many times. V gene TRBV4-1 combines with J gene TRBJ2-7; no firm D call. Germline CDR1 MGHRA, CDR2 YSYEKL. The V gene lost 0 bases and the J gene lost 0 bases, with 12 bases spanning the gap. This CDR3 has 16 residues. CDR3 sequence (DNA): TGCGCCAGCAGCCAAGATTTCCCCGGGCTCTCCTACGAGCAGTACTTC. Protein: CASSQDFPGLSYEQYF.

Note on this clonotype: A much larger clone differs by one base, so this may be a read error. The rearrangement uses TRBV11-2 and TRBJ2-7; 7 positions agree with TRBD1. The CDR3 is 14 residues long. Germline V gives CDR1 SGHAT, CDR2 FQNNGV. CDR3 nucleotide sequence: TGTGCCGGCAGTACCGGGACAGAAAACTACGAGCAGTACTTC. This encodes CAGSTGTENYEQYF.

Of note for this clonotype: One junction end does not reproduce the germline sequence, and a read error may be involved. The chain is built from TRBV29-1 and TRBJ2-3, with 8 bases that match TRBD2. The CDR3 extends over 14 amino acids. Germline V lookup: CDR1 SQVTM, CDR2 ANQGSEA. The CDR3 DNA is TGCAGCGTCGCCCCAGCGGGAGACACAGATACGCAGAATTTT. Translated: CSVAPAGDTDTQNF.

This clonotype has a handful of counts. The V gene is TRBV9, the J gene TRBJ2-6; no firm D call. Germline loops: CDR1 SGDLS, CDR2 YYNGEE. Between the trimmed V and J ends, which lost 2 bases and 0 bases, there was a span of 12 bases. The CDR3 runs to 17 residues. The CDR3 spells CASSVRDINSGANVLTF. The CDR3 coding sequence is TGTGCCAGCAGCGTTAGGGATATCAACTCTGGGGCCAACGTCCTGACTTTC.

In this sample, this clonotype turned up a few times. V usage is TRBV3-1 and J usage is TRBJ2-2, with TRBD1 matching 8 bases. The length of the CDR3 is 15 residues. V lost 3 bases and J lost 4; bases outside the gene matches: 4. The germline V gene has CDR1 LGHDT and CDR2 YNNKEL (reference sequence). CDR3: CASSHRTGSTGELFF. The DNA of the CDR3 is TGTGCCAGCAGCCACCGGACAGGGAGCACCGGGGAGCTGTTTTTT.

The chain employs TRBV20-1 and TRBJ2-1; 12 bases align to TRBD2. Germline CDR1 DFQATT, CDR2 SNEGSKA (reference sequence). This CDR3 region has 16 residues. V gave up 3 bases and J gave up 2 bases; unmatched junction bases: 5. The CDR3 region is CSASRLAGVPYNEQFF. DNA for the CDR3: TGCAGTGCTAGCAGACTAGCGGGAGTCCCCTACAATGAGCAGTTCTTC.

This clonotype was counted ten times or more. The genes are TRBV5-1 and TRBJ2-1; no clear D gene. V was trimmed by 0 bases and J by 5 bases, leaving 6 bases between them. Germline V lookup: CDR1 SGHRS, CDR2 YFSETQ. The CDR3 consists of 13 residues. The chain's CDR3 is CASSLGRDNEQFF. CDR3 sequence (DNA): TGCGCCAGCAGCTTGGGGCGAGACAATGAGCAGTTCTTC.

Of note for this clonotype: A much larger clone differs from this one at a single base, so this may be a read error. J is TRBJ2-3 and V is TRBV25-1; D not certain. The length of the CDR3 is 15 residues. Germline CDR1 and CDR2: MGHDK and SYGVNS. The CDR3 coding sequence is TGTGCCAACAGTGAAGGTGTTGAATATGGGGATACGCAGTATTTT. It encodes CANSEGVEYGDTQYF.

There are many counts of this clonotype. The rearrangement uses TRBV28 and TRBJ1-4; TRBD1 matches at 7 bases. Trimming took 6 bases from V and 6 from J; bases not matched to a gene: 7. This CDR3 is 14 amino acids long. Germline CDR1 MDHEN, CDR2 SYDVKM. CDR3 amino acids: CASRIRGLDEKLFF. DNA of the CDR3: TGTGCCAGCAGGATCAGGGGGTTAGATGAAAAACTGTTTTTT.

This clonotype was seen at least ten times. V usage is TRBV12-3 or TRBV12-4 and J usage is TRBJ2-7; TRBD1 matches at 9 bases. J was trimmed by 6 bases and V by 6 bases; bases with no gene match: 6. This CDR3 comprises 13 residues. CDR3 DNA: TGTGCCAGCAGAGGAACAGGGGGCGGCGAGCAGTACTTC. The encoded protein is CASRGTGGGEQYF.

This clonotype rates as hyperexpanded (1% or more). One end of the junction varies from germline; a read error may be responsible. The DNA for the CDR3 is TGCGCCAGCAGCTTGGGCGTACGGACCTCTGAAGCTTTCTTT. Its translation: CASSLGVRTSEAFF. The chain employs TRBV7-9 and TRBJ1-1; no reliable D call. This CDR3 has 14 amino acids. The germline CDR1 and CDR2 sequences are SEHNR and FQNEAQ (reference sequence).

By sample share, this clonotype is medium-sized. V and J are TRBV29-1 and TRBJ2-1; 7 bases agree with TRBD2. Germline V gene data show CDR1 as SQVTM and CDR2 as ANQGSEA. The CDR3 consists of 16 residues. J was trimmed by 0 bases and V by 6 bases; bases with no gene match: 11. DNA for the CDR3: TGCAGCGTGGGGGGGTTAACGACTAGCTCCTACAATGAGCAGTTCTTC. Translating gives CSVGGLTTSSYNEQFF.

Notes on this clonotype: This probably arose from a read error, given a far larger clone one base away. The V call is TRBV5-5, the J call TRBJ2-3; D not certain. The J call could be wrong; TRBJ1-5 is a better fit for the DNA end. The CDR3 sequence is 15 residues long. CDR1 and CDR2 (germline): SGHKS, YYEKEE (reference sequence). The CDR3 protein is CASSLKESYTDTQHF. The CDR3 bases are TGTGCCAGCAGCTTAAAGGAGTCTTACACAGATACGCAGCATTTT.